This T cell receptor beta chain was captured in a study of blood T cell repertoires in COVID-19. Background on the study: Sites across the United States, Italy and Spain contributed samples from acute and convalescent COVID-19. Sample material is recorded as cDNA or gDNA derived from T cells, B-cell-depleted T cells, or PBMCs.

Germline trimming cut 5 bases from V and 7 bases from J; bases unmatched to any gene: 19. The CDR3 covers 19 residues. The germline V gene has CDR1 SEHNR and CDR2 FQNEAQ (reference sequence). Sequencing was performed with immunoSEQ multiplex PCR; in TCRdb, only in-frame clones are kept and a portion is missing. The sample consists of 85,000 to 100,000 clones, 84% of them appearing once. What was sequenced was peripheral blood. J is TRBJ2-2 and V is TRBV7-9, with 10 bases that match TRBD2. The TCR originated in a woman in her sixties or seventies with acute or convalescent COVID-19. The CDR3 is CASSPGGLAGVRTDGELFF. The CDR3 nucleotides read TGTGCCAGCAGCCCAGGGGGGCTAGCGGGGGTGAGGACGGACGGGGAGCTGTTTTTT.